This T cell receptor (beta chain) was obtained from a study of molecular identifiers for immune sequencing clone quantification. This clonotype occurred many times. Via MiXCR, TCRdb re-called the PCR reads, giving one row per CDR3 protein. The profile shows about 63,000 distinct CDR3 sequences, 15% to 20% of them singletons. From roughly 20,000 to 1,000,000 sorted cells, naive CD8 libraries were generated with 10%, 30% or 50% RNA. CDR3 length equals 15 residues. V was cut by 3 bases and J by 6 bases, with 16 bases left in between. Germline V gene lookup returns CDR1 LGHNA and CDR2 YSLEER. The sample taken for sequencing was naive CD8+ T cells from blood, with Jurkat cell RNA spiked in. Subset here: FACS-sorted CD8+CD4-CCR7+CD45RA+ naive T cells. The sequence was collected from a human donor in good health. Some libraries in this study had Jurkat cell RNA spiked in. V usage is TRBV4-3 and J usage is TRBJ2-3; D possibly corresponds to TRBD2 (6 bases). This CDR3 is CASSQDYRGGDTQYF. The CDR3 region has the DNA TGCGCCAGCAGCCAGGACTACCGTGGAGGGGATACGCAGTATTTT.